This is a list of T cell receptor beta chains from one sample in a study of blood T cell repertoires in COVID-19. TCRdb's copy holds only in-frame clones and misses some; the assay was immunoSEQ multiplex PCR. Of fewer than 110,000 clones in the sample, 84% are singletons; the top ten hold over 10%. Sequenced material: peripheral blood. The receptor set was obtained from a human donor in a cohort sampled during active or convalescent COVID-19. CDR3s leave out the opening cysteine and the closing phenylalanine or tryptophan. Each record gives: V gene, J gene, CDR3 protein.

V gene: TRBV7-3; J gene: TRBJ2-3; CDR3 protein: ASSLYPADTQY
V gene: TRBV4-1; J gene: TRBJ2-1; CDR3 protein: ASSQNEGFEQF
V gene: TRBV15; J gene: TRBJ1-5; CDR3 protein: ATSRVRGNQPQH
V gene: TRBV18; J gene: TRBJ2-1; CDR3 protein: ASSPRRQGGSWQF
V gene: TRBV2; J gene: TRBJ1-1; CDR3 protein: ASSRTGGRTEAF
V gene: TRBV12-3/TRBV12-4; J gene: TRBJ1-1; CDR3 protein: ASSFEVGTEAF
V gene: TRBV5-6; J gene: TRBJ2-7; CDR3 protein: ASTLTGSFPYEQY
V gene: TRBV7-3; J gene: TRBJ2-1; CDR3 protein: ASSLEGGSYNEQF
V gene: TRBV4-3; J gene: TRBJ1-1; CDR3 protein: ASSQDRGQMAF
V gene: TRBV5-4; J gene: TRBJ1-1; CDR3 protein: ASSYDRVNTEAF
V gene: TRBV23-1; J gene: TRBJ1-4; CDR3 protein: ASRPMAVATNEKLF
V gene: TRBV10-1; J gene: TRBJ2-7; CDR3 protein: ASSESGSGGTYEQY
V gene: TRBV5-4; J gene: TRBJ1-1; CDR3 protein: ASSTGQGRTEAF
V gene: TRBV12-3/TRBV12-4; J gene: TRBJ2-1; CDR3 protein: ASSRDRRDEQF
V gene: TRBV18; J gene: TRBJ1-1; CDR3 protein: ASSPGEDTEAF
V gene: TRBV28; J gene: TRBJ1-6; CDR3 protein: ASSLWAGARNSPLH
V gene: TRBV6-2/TRBV6-3; J gene: TRBJ2-1; CDR3 protein: ASSYVLAGYNEQF
V gene: TRBV18; J gene: TRBJ1-2; CDR3 protein: ASSPLGTGGGGYGYT
V gene: TRBV18; J gene: TRBJ2-3; CDR3 protein: ASSPISGVTDTQY
V gene: TRBV4-2; J gene: TRBJ2-3; CDR3 protein: ASSTTGGAASTDTQY
V gene: TRBV5-1; J gene: TRBJ1-6; CDR3 protein: ASSSGQGRNSPLH
V gene: TRBV7-9; J gene: TRBJ2-1; CDR3 protein: ASSLAVLAGIYNEQF
V gene: TRBV12-3/TRBV12-4; J gene: TRBJ1-1; CDR3 protein: ASNGPSEAF
V gene: TRBV7-2; J gene: TRBJ2-1; CDR3 protein: ASSLEGRGIYNEQF
V gene: TRBV11-2; J gene: TRBJ1-1; CDR3 protein: ASSSGVIAF
V gene: TRBV29-1; J gene: TRBJ2-2; CDR3 protein: SVLVTTNTGELF
V gene: TRBV7-9; J gene: TRBJ2-4; CDR3 protein: ASSRDTKNIQY
V gene: TRBV6-5; J gene: TRBJ2-7; CDR3 protein: ASSRGSRYSYEQY
V gene: TRBV7-7; J gene: TRBJ1-2; CDR3 protein: ASSSPMVPEPYGYT
V gene: TRBV27; J gene: TRBJ1-2; CDR3 protein: ASSFGPIYGYT
V gene: TRBV13; J gene: TRBJ2-1; CDR3 protein: ASSLAGNEQF
V gene: TRBV14; J gene: TRBJ2-2; CDR3 protein: ASSQGRQLGAGELF
V gene: TRBV5-1; J gene: TRBJ2-1; CDR3 protein: ASSSSPDRARYNEQF